The TCR beta chain described here comes from a study of siplizumab effects on memory and regulatory T cells. Study findings and constraints: Siplizumab gave mappable alloreactive CD4+ clones an average Treg-derived fraction of 68.8%, against roughly 26% in controls.

V shed 3 bases, J shed 5 bases, and the junction held 4 bases outside the gene matches. Germline V lookup: CDR1 KGHSH, CDR2 LQKENI. The CDR3 sequence is 16 residues long. Comment on this clone: Antigen specificity is unknown.

It was approximately 99,000 TCR templates that were assayed per sample. TCRdb keeps only in-frame clones here, not all; method: immunoSEQ multiplex PCR. The table has tens of thousands of clones, 96% seen once; the top ten hold 0.095%. The J gene is TRBJ2-1, the V gene TRBV18, with 13 bases aligning to TRBD2. The sample consisted of naive CD8+ T cells sorted from blood. The clonotype comes from a human donor in good health. The CDR3 DNA is TGTGCCAGCTCACCTAGCGGACTAGCGGGGGACAATGAGCAGTTCTTC. The encoded protein is CASSPSGLAGDNEQFF.